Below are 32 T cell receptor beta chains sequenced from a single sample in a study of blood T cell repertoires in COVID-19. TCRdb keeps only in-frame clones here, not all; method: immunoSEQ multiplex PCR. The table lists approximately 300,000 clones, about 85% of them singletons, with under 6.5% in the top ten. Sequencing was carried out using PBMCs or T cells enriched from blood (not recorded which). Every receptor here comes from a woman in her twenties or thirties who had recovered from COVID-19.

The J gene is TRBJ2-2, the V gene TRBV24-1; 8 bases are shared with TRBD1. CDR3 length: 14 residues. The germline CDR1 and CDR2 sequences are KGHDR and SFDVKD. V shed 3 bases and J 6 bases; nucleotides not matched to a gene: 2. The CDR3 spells CATSDRTGPGELFF. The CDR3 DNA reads TGTGCCACCAGTGATAGGACAGGGCCCGGGGAGCTGTTTTTT.

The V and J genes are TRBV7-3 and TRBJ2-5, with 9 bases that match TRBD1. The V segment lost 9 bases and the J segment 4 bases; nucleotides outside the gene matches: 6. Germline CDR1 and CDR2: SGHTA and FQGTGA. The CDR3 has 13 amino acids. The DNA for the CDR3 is TGTGCCAGTCGGGGACAGGGAGGAGAGACCCAGTACTTC. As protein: CASRGQGGETQYF.

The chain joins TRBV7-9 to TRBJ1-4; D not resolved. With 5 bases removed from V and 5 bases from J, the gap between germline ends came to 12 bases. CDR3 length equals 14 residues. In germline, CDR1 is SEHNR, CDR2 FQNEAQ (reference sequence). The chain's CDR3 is CASSLRRENEKLFF. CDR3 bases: TGTGCCAGCAGCCTCCGACGGGAGAATGAAAAACTGTTTTTT.

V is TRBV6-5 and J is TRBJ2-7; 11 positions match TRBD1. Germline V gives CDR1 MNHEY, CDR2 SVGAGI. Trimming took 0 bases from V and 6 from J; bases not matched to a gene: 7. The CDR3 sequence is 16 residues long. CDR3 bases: TGTGCCAGCAGTTACTCTCTGGGACAGGGGGTGGCCGAGCAGTACTTC. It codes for CASSYSLGQGVAEQYF.

The CDR3 DNA follows: TGTGCCAGCAACAGGGGGGGCTACGAGCAGTACTTC. It specifies CASNRGGYEQYF. The chain couples TRBV6-5 to TRBJ2-7; the D gene is possibly TRBD1 (8 bases). V shed 7 bases and J shed 3 bases, with 10 bases lying between them. Germline V CDR1 and CDR2: MNHEY, SVGAGI. The CDR3 has 12 amino acids.

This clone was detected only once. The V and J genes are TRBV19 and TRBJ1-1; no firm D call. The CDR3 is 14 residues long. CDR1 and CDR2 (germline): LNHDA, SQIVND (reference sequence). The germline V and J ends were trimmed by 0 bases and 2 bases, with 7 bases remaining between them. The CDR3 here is CASSIEDINTEAFF. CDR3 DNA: TGTGCCAGTAGTATAGAAGACATTAACACTGAAGCTTTCTTT.

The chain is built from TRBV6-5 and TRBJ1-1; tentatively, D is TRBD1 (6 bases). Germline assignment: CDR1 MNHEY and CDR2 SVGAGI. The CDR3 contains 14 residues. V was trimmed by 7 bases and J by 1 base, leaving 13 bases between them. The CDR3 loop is CASNKGHWNTEAFF. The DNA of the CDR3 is TGTGCCAGCAATAAGGGACACTGGAACACTGAAGCTTTCTTT.

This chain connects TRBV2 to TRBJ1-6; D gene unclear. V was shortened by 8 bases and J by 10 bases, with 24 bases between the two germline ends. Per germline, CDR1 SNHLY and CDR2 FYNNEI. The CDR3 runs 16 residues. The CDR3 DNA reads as TGTGCCAGCGCCCGGGCAGCATTCCCTGGGGAGTCACCCCTCCACTTT. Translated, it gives CASARAAFPGESPLHF.

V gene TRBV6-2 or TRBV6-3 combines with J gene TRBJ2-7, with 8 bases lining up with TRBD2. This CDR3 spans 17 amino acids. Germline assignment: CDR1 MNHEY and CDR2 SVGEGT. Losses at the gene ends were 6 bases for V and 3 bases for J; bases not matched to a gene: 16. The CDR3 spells CASSRPLAGPKGYEQYF. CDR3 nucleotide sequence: TGTGCCAGCAGCCGACCCCTAGCGGGCCCAAAGGGCTACGAGCAGTACTTC.

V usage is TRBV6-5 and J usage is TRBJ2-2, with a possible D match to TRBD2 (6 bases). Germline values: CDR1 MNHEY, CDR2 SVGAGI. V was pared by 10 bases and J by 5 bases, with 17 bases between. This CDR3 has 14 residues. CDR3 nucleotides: TGTGCCACCTTAAAGGGACTGGAGACCGGGGAGCTGTTTTTT. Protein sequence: CATLKGLETGELFF.

This chain's CDR3 is CASYTRPGEKLFF. CDR3 coding DNA: TGTGCCAGTTATACGCGCCCGGGTGAAAAACTGTTTTTT. This chain links TRBV2 with TRBJ1-4; D is unclear. CDR1 and CDR2 from the germline V gene are SNHLY and FYNNEI. Trimming shortened V by 9 bases and J by 7 bases, and 15 bases separated the two germline ends. This CDR3 contains 13 residues.

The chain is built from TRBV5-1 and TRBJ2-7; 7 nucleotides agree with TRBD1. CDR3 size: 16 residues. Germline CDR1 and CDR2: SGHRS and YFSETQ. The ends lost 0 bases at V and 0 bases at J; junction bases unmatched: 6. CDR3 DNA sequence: TGCGCCAGCAGCTTGGCCGGACAGGAGGTCTCCTACGAGCAGTACTTC. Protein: CASSLAGQEVSYEQYF. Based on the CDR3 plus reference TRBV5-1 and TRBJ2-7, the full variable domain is KAGVTQTPRYLIKTRGQQVTLSCSPISGHRSVSWYQQTPGQGLQFLFEYFSETQRNKGNFPGRFSGRQFSNSRSEMNVSTLELGDSALYLCASSLAGQEVSYEQYFGPGTRLTVT.

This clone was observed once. The CDR3 sequence: CASSEPGRGNYGYTF. For the CDR3, the DNA is TGTGCCAGCAGCGAGCCGGGCAGGGGTAACTATGGCTACACCTTC. The V and J genes are TRBV7-8 and TRBJ1-2, with D possibly matching TRBD1 (6 bases). Germline-derived CDR1 and CDR2 are SGHVS and FQNEAQ. The V end lost 5 bases, the J end lost 1 base, and 14 bases lay between the germline ends. This CDR3 has 15 amino acids.

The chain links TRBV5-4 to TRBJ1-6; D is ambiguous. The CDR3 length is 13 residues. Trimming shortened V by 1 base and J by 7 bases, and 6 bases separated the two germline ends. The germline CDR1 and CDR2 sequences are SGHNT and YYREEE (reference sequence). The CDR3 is CASSLQANSPLHF. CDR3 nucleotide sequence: TGTGCCAGCAGCTTGCAGGCAAATTCACCCCTCCACTTT.

CDR3: CASKRTDSSYEQYF. CDR3 DNA sequence: TGTGCCAGCAAAAGGACGGACAGCTCCTACGAGCAGTACTTC. The V gene is TRBV6-5, the J gene TRBJ2-7, with D maybe TRBD1 (6 bases). The CDR3 is 14 residues long. CDR1 and CDR2 from the germline V gene are MNHEY and SVGAGI. Trimming left V 7 bases short and J 0 bases short, with 13 bases between.

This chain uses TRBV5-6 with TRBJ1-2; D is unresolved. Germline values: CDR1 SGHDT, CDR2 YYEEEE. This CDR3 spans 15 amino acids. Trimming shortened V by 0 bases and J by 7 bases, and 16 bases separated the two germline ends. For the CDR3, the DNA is TGTGCCAGCAGCTTGGCGAACAGCCCGTCGGCTGGCTACACCTTC. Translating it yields CASSLANSPSAGYTF.

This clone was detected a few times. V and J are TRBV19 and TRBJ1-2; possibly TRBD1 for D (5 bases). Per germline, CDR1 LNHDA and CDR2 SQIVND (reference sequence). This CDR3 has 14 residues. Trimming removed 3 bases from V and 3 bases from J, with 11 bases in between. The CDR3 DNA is TGTGCCAGTAGTATGGGGCAGCTCGACTATGGCTACACCTTC. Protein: CASSMGQLDYGYTF.

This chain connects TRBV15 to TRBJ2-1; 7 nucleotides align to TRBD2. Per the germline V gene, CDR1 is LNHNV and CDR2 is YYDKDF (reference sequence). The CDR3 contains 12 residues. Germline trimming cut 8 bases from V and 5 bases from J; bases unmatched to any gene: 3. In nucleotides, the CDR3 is TGTGCCACCCTAGCGGAGAACAATGAGCAGTTCTTC. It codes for CATLAENNEQFF.

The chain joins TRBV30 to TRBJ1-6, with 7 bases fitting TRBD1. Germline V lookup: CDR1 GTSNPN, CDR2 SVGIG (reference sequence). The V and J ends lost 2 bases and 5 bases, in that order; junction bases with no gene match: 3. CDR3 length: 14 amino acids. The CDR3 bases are TGTGCCTGGAGTAGGGGGCGGCATAATTCACCCCTCCACTTT. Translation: CAWSRGRHNSPLHF.

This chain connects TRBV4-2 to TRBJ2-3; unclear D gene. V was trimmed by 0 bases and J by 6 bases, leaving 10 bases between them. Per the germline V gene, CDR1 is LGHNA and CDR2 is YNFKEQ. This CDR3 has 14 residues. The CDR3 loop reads CASSQELAQDTQYF. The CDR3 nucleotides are TGTGCCAGCAGCCAAGAGCTCGCACAGGATACGCAGTATTTT.

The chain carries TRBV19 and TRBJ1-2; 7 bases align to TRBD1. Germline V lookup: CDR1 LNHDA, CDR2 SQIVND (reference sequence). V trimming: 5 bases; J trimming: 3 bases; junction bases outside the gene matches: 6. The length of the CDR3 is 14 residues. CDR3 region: CASSAGTADYGYTF. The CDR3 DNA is TGTGCCAGTAGTGCCGGGACAGCTGACTATGGCTACACCTTC.

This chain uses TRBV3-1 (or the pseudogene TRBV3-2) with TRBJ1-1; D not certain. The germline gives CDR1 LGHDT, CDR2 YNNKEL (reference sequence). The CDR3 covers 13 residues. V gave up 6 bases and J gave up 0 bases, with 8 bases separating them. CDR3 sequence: CASSPQMNTEAFF. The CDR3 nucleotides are TGTGCCAGCAGTCCCCAAATGAACACTGAAGCTTTCTTT.

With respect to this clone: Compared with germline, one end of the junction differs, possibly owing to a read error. The CDR3 sequence: CASSLPQGESLQDGYTF. The CDR3 DNA reads TGTGCTAGCAGCTTACCTCAGGGGGAATCCTTACAGGATGGCTACACCTTC. The rearrangement uses TRBV7-7 and TRBJ1-2; 7 nucleotides align to TRBD1. CDR3 length equals 17 residues. Germline CDR1 is SSHAT and CDR2 is FNYEAQ (reference sequence).

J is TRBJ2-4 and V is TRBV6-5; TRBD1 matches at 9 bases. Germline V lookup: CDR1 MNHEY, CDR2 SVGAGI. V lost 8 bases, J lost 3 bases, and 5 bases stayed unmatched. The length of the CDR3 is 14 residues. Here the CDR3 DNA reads TGTGCCAGCGGACAGGGGACCAACAAAAACATTCAGTACTTC. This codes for CASGQGTNKNIQYF.

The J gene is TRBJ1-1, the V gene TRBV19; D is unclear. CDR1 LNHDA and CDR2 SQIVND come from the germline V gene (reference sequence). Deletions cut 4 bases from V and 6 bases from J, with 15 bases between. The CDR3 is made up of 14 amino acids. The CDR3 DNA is TGTGCCAGTAGTACCACTCCTACCCCCCCTGAAGCTTTCTTT. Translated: CASSTTPTPPEAFF.

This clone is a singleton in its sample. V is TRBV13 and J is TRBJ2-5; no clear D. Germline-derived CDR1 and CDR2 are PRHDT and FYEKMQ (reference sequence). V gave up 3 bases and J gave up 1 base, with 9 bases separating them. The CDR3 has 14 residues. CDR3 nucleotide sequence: TGTGCCAGCAGCTTCTCCTCAGGCCAAGAGACCCAGTACTTC. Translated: CASSFSSGQETQYF.

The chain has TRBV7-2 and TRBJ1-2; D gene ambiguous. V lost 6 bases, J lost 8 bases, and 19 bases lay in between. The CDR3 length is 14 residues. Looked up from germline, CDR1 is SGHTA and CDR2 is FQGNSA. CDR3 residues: CASRLNPDERGYTF. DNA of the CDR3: TGTGCCAGCAGATTAAACCCCGACGAGCGAGGCTACACCTTC.

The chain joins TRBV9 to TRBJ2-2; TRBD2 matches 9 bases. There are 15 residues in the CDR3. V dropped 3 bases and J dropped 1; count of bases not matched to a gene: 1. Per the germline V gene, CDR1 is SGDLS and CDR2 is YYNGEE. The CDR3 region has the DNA TGTGCCAGCAGCGGTAGCGGGGGGAACACCGGGGAGCTGTTTTTT. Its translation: CASSGSGGNTGELFF.

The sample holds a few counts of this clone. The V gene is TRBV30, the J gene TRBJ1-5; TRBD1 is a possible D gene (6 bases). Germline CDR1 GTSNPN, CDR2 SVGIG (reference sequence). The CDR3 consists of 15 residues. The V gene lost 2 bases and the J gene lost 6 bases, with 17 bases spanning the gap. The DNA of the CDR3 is TGTGCCTGGAGTTGGGGGCAGGATTCCCTTCAGCCCCAGCATTTT. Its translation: CAWSWGQDSLQPQHF.

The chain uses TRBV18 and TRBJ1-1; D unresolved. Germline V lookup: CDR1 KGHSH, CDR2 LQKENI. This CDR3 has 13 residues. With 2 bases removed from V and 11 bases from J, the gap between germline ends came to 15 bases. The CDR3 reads CASSPISLGSAFF. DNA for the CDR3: TGTGCCAGCTCACCAATCAGTTTAGGGAGCGCTTTCTTT.

The CDR3: CASSSRQGHQPQHF. The CDR3 DNA reads as TGTGCCAGCAGTTCTCGACAGGGGCACCAGCCCCAGCATTTT. The chain employs TRBV6-2 or TRBV6-3 and TRBJ1-5; 8 nucleotides agree with TRBD1. Looked up from germline, CDR1 is MNHEY and CDR2 is SVGEGT. The CDR3 is 14 amino acids. Trimming at V came to 4 bases and at J to 7 bases, leaving 6 bases not matched to a gene.

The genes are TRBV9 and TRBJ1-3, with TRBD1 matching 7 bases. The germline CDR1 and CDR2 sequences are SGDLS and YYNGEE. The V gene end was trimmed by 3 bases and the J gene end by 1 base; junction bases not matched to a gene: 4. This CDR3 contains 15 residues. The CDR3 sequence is CASSGGDSSGNTIYF. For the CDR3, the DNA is TGTGCCAGCAGCGGAGGGGACAGTTCTGGAAACACCATATATTTT.